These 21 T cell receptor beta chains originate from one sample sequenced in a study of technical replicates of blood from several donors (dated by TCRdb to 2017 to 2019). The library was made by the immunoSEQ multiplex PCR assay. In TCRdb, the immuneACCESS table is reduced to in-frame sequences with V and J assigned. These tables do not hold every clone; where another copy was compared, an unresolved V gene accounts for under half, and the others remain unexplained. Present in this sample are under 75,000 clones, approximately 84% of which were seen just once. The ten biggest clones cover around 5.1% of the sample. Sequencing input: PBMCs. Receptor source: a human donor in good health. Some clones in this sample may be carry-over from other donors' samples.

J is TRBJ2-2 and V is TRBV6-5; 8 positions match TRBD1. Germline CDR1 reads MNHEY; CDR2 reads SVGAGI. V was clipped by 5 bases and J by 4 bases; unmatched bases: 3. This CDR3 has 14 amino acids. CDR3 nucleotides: TGTGCCAGCAGTGTTACAGGGGGCACCGGGGAGCTGTTTTTT. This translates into CASSVTGGTGELFF.

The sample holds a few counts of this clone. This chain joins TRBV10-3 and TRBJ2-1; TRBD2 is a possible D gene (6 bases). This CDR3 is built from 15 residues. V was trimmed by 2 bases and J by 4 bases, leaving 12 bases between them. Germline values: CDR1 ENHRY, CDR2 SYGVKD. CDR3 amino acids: CAISERGRGYNEQFF. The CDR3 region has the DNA TGTGCCATCAGTGAGAGAGGGCGGGGTTACAATGAGCAGTTCTTC.

CDR3 nucleotide sequence: TGTGCCAGCAGCGACGAACTGCCGGGAAGCTACGAGCAGTACTTC. Encoded protein: CASSDELPGSYEQYF. This chain uses TRBV6-6 with TRBJ2-7, with D perhaps TRBD2 (5 bases). The CDR3 contains 15 residues. Germline-derived CDR1 and CDR2 are MNHNY and SVGAGI (reference sequence). Trimming pared 6 bases from V and 3 bases from J, leaving 18 bases between.

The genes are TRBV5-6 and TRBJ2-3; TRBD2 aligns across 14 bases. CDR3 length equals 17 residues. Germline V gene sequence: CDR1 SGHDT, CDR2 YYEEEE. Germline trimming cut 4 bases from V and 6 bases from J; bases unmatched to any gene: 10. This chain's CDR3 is CASSLATSGGAVDTQYF. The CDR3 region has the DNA TGTGCCAGCAGCCTGGCGACTAGCGGGGGGGCCGTGGATACGCAGTATTTT.

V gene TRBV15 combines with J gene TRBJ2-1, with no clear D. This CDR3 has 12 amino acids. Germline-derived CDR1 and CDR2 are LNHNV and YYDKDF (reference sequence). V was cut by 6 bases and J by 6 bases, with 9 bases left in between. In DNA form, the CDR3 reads TGTGCCACCAGTCCTCAGGTCAATGAGCAGTTCTTC. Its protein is CATSPQVNEQFF.

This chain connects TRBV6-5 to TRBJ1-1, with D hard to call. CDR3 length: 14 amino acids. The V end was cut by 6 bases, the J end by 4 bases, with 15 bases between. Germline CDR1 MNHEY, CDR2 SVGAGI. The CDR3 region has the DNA TGTGCCAGCAGCAAGACGGCCGGAGGCACTGAAGCTTTCTTT. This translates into CASSKTAGGTEAFF.

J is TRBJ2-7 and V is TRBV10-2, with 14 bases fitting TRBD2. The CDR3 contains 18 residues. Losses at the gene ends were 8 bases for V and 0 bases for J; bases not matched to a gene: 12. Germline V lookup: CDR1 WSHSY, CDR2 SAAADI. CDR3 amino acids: CASLTPGLAGVSSYEQYF. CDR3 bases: TGCGCCAGCCTAACTCCGGGACTAGCGGGGGTCTCCTCCTACGAGCAGTACTTC.

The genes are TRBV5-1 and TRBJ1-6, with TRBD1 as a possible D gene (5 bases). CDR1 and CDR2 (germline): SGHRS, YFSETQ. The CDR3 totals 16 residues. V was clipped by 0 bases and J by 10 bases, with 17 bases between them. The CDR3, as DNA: TGCGCCAGCAGCTTGGCCGGGGTTCAGGGAGGCTCACCCCTCCACTTT. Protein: CASSLAGVQGGSPLHF.

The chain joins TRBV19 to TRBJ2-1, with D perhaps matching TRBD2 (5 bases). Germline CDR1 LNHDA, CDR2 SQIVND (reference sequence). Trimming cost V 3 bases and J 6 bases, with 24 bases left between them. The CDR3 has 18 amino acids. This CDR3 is CASSITDGGHARRNEQFF. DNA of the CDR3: TGTGCCAGTAGTATTACGGATGGCGGGCACGCCCGCCGCAATGAGCAGTTCTTC.

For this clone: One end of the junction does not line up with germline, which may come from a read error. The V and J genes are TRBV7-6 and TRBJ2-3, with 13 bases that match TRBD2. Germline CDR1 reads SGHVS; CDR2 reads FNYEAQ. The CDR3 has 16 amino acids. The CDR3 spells CASSLGTSGITDTQYF. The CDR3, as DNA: TGTGCCAGCAGTTTAGGGACTAGCGGGATCACAGATACGCAGTATTTT.

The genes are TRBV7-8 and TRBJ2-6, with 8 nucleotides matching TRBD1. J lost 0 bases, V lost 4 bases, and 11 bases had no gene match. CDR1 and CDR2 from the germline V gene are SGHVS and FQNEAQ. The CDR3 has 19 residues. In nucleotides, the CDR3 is TGTGCCAGCAGCTCGAAGGTGACAGGGGCGTTCTCTGGGGCCAACGTCCTGACTTTC. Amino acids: CASSSKVTGAFSGANVLTF.

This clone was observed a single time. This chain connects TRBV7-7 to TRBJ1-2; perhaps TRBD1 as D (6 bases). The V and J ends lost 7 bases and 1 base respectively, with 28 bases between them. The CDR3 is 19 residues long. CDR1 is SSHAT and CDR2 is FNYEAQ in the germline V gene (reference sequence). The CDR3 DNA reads TGTGCCAGCACCAGAGAGGGGGAGGGGCGCCACCATATTAACTATGGCTACACCTTC. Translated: CASTREGEGRHHINYGYTF.

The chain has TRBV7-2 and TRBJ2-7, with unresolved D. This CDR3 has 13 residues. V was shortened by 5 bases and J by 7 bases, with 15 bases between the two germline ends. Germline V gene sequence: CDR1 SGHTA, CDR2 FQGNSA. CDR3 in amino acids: CASSPRLAWEQYF. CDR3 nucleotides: TGTGCCAGCAGCCCGCGGTTAGCCTGGGAGCAGTACTTC.

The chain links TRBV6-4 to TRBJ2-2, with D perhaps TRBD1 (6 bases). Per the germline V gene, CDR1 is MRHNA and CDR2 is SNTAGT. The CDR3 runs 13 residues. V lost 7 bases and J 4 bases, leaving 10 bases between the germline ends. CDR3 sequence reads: CASTPDSTGELFF. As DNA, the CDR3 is TGTGCCAGCACCCCGGACAGCACCGGGGAGCTGTTTTTT.

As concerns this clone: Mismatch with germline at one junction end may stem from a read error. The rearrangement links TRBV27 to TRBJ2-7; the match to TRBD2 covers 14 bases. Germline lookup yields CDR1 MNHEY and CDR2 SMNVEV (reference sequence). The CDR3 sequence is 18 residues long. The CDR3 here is CASNLRPGLAGETYEQYF. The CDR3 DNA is TGTGCCAGCAATTTAAGGCCGGGACTAGCGGGAGAGACGTACGAGCAGTACTTC.

Here the CDR3 reads CASSLSVYEQYF. The CDR3 DNA is TGTGCCAGCAGCTTATCGGTCTACGAGCAGTACTTC. The V call is TRBV7-2, the J call TRBJ2-7; D call uncertain. This CDR3 comprises 12 residues. CDR1 SGHTA and CDR2 FQGNSA come from the germline V gene. Trimming took off 2 bases at V and 3 bases at J, with 5 bases between the two ends.

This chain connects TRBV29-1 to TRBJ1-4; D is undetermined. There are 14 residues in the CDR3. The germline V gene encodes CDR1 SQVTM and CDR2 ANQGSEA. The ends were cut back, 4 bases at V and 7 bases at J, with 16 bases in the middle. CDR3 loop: CSVVFMKFGEKLFF. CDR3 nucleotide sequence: TGCAGCGTTGTTTTTATGAAATTCGGTGAAAAACTGTTTTTT.

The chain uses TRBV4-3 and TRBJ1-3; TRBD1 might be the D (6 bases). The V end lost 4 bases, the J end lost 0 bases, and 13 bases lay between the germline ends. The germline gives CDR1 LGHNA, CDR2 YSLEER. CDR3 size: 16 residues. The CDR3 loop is CASSPQSTGSGNTIYF. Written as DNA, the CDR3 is TGCGCCAGCAGCCCACAGTCGACAGGCTCTGGAAACACCATATATTTT.

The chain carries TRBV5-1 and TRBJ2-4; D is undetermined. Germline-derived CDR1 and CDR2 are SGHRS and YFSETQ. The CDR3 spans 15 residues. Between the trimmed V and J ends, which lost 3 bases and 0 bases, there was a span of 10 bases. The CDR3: CASSYLVRAKNIQYF. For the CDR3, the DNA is TGCGCCAGCAGCTACCTAGTTAGAGCCAAAAACATTCAGTACTTC.

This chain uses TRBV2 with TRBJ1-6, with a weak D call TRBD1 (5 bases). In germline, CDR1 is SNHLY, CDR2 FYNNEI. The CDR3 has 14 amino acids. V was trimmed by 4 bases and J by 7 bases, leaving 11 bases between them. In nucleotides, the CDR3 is TGTGCCAGCAGTGGTGGGGCTCCCAATTCACCCCTCCACTTT. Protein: CASSGGAPNSPLHF.

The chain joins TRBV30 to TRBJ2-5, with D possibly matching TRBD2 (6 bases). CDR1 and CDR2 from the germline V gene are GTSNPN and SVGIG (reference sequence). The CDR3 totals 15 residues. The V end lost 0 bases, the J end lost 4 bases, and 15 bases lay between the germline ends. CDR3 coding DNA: TGTGCCTGGAGTGTATCCGCAGCGGGTCGAGAGACCCAGTACTTC. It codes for CAWSVSAAGRETQYF.